The rows below give T cell receptor beta chains drawn from one sample of a study of blood T cell repertoires in COVID-19. Assay used: immunoSEQ multiplex PCR; TCRdb lists only in-frame clones, some missing. The sample contains roughly 120,000 clones, almost 90% of which appear only once. The sample consisted of peripheral blood. All receptors derive from a woman aged 60 to 75 with COVID-19, enrolled during active disease. The conserved cysteine and the conserved F or W are not part of the CDR3 here. Expanded clones are given a class, and other clones once, few, many or no size at all.

few	TRBV11-2	12	TRBJ1-3	ASSLQGAGNTIY
once	TRBV5-6	12	TRBJ2-7	ASSFGTGLYEQY
NA	TRBV7-9	11	TRBJ2-2	ASSLRGTGELF
NA	TRBV6-2/TRBV6-3	13	TRBJ1-5	ASSLNRGLGQPQH
NA	TRBV19	14	TRBJ1-1	ASSMDQGAANTEAF
NA	TRBV5-1	11	TRBJ1-5	ASSLDINQPQH
NA	TRBV5-8	13	TRBJ2-1	ASSLEGEAYNEQF
NA	TRBV5-4	11	TRBJ2-6	ATQVAGANVLT
NA	TRBV4-3	14	TRBJ1-2	ASSHPGGVGNYGYT
once	TRBV3-1/TRBV3-2	13	TRBJ2-7	ASSQDLARRNEQY
NA	TRBV15	15	TRBJ2-7	ATSRDITGTRSYEQY
NA	TRBV29-1	13	TRBJ2-5	SVSAIRGARETQY
once	TRBV19	13	TRBJ1-1	ASTIVGRAVTEAF
NA	TRBV10-3	14	TRBJ2-1	AISVTSGDSYNEQF
NA	TRBV4-1	15	TRBJ1-5	ASSQVGRRRGNQPQH
NA	TRBV30	13	TRBJ2-5	AWCLGQGNSETQY
NA	TRBV6-5	14	TRBJ2-1	ASSYSSYGQGSVQF
NA	TRBV5-1	13	TRBJ2-2	ASSFSGQYTGELF
NA	TRBV12-3/TRBV12-4	10	TRBJ1-5	ASSRSGQPQH
NA	TRBV27	14	TRBJ1-6	ASRGGQGTYNSPLH
NA	TRBV7-3	15	TRBJ2-1	ASSQSQRGGFYNEQF
NA	TRBV5-1	14	TRBJ2-7	ASSLVGGRPPYEQY
NA	TRBV12-3/TRBV12-4	11	TRBJ2-7	ASSRSRGYEQY
NA	TRBV6-6	12	TRBJ2-7	ASNKGQGDYEQY